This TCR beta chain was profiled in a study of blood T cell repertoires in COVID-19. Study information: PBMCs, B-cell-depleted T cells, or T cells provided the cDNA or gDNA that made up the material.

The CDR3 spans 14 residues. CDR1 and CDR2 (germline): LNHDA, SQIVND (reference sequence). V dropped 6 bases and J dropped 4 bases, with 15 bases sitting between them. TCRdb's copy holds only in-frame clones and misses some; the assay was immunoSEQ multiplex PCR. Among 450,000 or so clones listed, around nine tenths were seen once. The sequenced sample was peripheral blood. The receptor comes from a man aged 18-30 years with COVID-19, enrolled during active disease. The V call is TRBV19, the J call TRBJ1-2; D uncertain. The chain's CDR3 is CASSPAGWAYGYTF. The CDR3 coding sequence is TGTGCCAGTAGCCCAGCGGGGTGGGCCTATGGCTACACCTTC. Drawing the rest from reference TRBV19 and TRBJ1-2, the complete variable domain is DGGITQSPKYLFRKEGQNVTLSCEQNLNHDAMYWYRQDPGQGLRLIYYSQIVNDFQKGDIAEGYSVSREKKESFPLTVTSAQKNPTAFYLCASSPAGWAYGYTFGSGTRLTVV.